This TCR beta chain was captured in a study of blood T cell repertoires in COVID-19. Sequenced by immunoSEQ multiplex PCR; TCRdb stores in-frame clones only, minus some. Of some 73,000 clones in the sample, around 85% were seen once. The table lists this clone with a count of one. V lost 2 bases and J lost 7; bases outside the gene matches: 16. Germline-derived CDR1 and CDR2 are SGDLS and YYNGEE. This CDR3 contains 18 residues. V is TRBV9 and J is TRBJ2-1, with 9 bases fitting TRBD2. The receptor was derived from a man in his forties or fifties with COVID-19, enrolled during active disease. The sequenced sample was peripheral blood. CDR3 loop: CASSVGIWASGTGNEQFF. The CDR3 DNA reads as TGTGCCAGCAGCGTTGGTATTTGGGCTAGCGGGACGGGGAATGAGCAGTTCTTC.